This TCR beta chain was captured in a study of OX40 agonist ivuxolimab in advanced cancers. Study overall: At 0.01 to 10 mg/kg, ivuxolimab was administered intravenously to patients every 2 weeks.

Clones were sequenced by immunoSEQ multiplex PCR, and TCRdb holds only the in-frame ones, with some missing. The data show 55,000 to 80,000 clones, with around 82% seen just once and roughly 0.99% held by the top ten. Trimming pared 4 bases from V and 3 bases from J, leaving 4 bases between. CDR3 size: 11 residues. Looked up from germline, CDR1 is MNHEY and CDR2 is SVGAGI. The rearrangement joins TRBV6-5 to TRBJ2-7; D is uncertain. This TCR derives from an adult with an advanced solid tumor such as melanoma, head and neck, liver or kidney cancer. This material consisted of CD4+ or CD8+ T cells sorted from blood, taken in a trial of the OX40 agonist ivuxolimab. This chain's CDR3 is CASSFLYEQYF. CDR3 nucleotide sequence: TGTGCCAGCAGTTTTCTCTACGAGCAGTACTTC.